These 15 T cell receptor beta chains were sequenced from one sample in a study of human T cells and chemical hapten exposure. Stated time point: patch test 2, 6 weeks after DPC sensitization. Treatment denoted: therapeutic diphenylcyclopropenone sensitization with weekly scalp DPC. TCRdb reanalysed the RACE reads using MiXCR and keeps one entry per CDR3 protein. The sample lists around 42,000 distinct CDR3 sequences, approximately 3.4% seen once, with 6.5% to 8% in the top ten. The sequencing here drew on whole blood, taken in connection with sensitization to the hapten diphenylcyclopropenone (DPC). These receptors originate from a middle-aged man with alopecia areata. Some clones in this sample may be carry-over from other donors' samples.

This clonotype was observed at least ten times. The chain is built from TRBV28 and TRBJ2-5, with D tentatively TRBD1 (5 bases). The germline V and J ends were trimmed by 7 bases and 2 bases, with 23 bases remaining between them. CDR3 length: 17 residues. CDR1 and CDR2 (germline): MDHEN, SYDVKM. The CDR3 DNA is TGTGCCAGCATCGCTGGGGCCGCCCTGACGTATCAAGAGACCCAGTACTTC. It yields the protein CASIAGAALTYQETQYF.

CDR3 bases: TGTGCCAGCACCGTGGGGTTACGTCAGCCCCAGCATTTT. It encodes CASTVGLRQPQHF. V and J are TRBV5-5 and TRBJ1-5; D gene unclear. The CDR3 spans 13 residues. The germline CDR1 and CDR2 sequences are SGHKS and YYEKEE (reference sequence). V shed 6 bases and J shed 6 bases, with 13 bases lying between them.

This clonotype was seen ten or more times. V is TRBV7-6 and J is TRBJ2-7, with TRBD2 matching over 7 bases. The germline V gene encodes CDR1 SGHVS and CDR2 FNYEAQ. The CDR3 spans 14 residues. J lost 5 bases, V lost 4 bases, and 8 bases had no gene match. The CDR3 sequence is CASSSGGGRDEQYF. DNA of the CDR3: TGTGCCAGCAGCTCTGGGGGGGGGAGGGACGAGCAGTACTTC.

On this clonotype itself: A much larger clone is a single base away; this may be a read error. The V call is TRBV7-3, the J call TRBJ2-1; 8 nucleotides agree with TRBD2. Germline assignment: CDR1 SGHTA and CDR2 FQGTGA. J was trimmed by 9 bases and V by 2 bases; bases with no gene match: 6. The CDR3 has 14 amino acids. Here the CDR3 reads CASSLGIAGIEQFF. CDR3 nucleotides: TGTGCCAGCAGCTTAGGAATAGCGGGAATTGAGCAGTTCTTC.

This clonotype occurred many times. V and J are TRBV2 and TRBJ1-5, with D possibly TRBD1 on 5 matching bases. CDR1 is SNHLY and CDR2 is FYNNEI in the germline V gene. The CDR3 runs to 20 residues. Trimming took off 8 bases at V and 0 bases at J, with 29 bases between the two ends. The CDR3 DNA is TGTGCCAGCGGAACGATGGGGGGACGGGGATACGACTATAGCAATCAGCCCCAGCATTTT. It is translated as CASGTMGGRGYDYSNQPQHF. The complete variable domain, with remaining parts taken from reference TRBV2 and TRBJ1-5, reads EPEVTQTPSHQVTQMGQEVILRCVPISNHLYFYWYRQILGQKVEFLVSFYNNEISEKSEIFDDQFSVERPDGSNFTLKIRSTKLEDSAMYFCASGTMGGRGYDYSNQPQHFGDGTRLSIL.

This clonotype was counted at least ten times. The rearrangement links TRBV9 to TRBJ1-6; D not resolved. CDR1 and CDR2 from the germline V gene are SGDLS and YYNGEE. Trimming stripped 2 bases from V and 6 bases from J, with 12 bases between. The CDR3 runs to 15 residues. CDR3 bases: TGTGCCAGCAGCGTCGGGGAGAATGTTAATTCACCCCTCCACTTT. Translated, it gives CASSVGENVNSPLHF.

This clonotype is labeled as medium-sized. CDR3 sequence (DNA): TGTGCCAGCAGTTTACCTCACGGAAACCAAGAGACCCAGTACTTC. Residues: CASSLPHGNQETQYF. This sequence joins TRBV28 and TRBJ2-5; D is uncertain. V lost 2 bases to trimming and J lost 0 bases, with 10 bases between them. Germline loops: CDR1 MDHEN, CDR2 SYDVKM. The CDR3 contains 15 residues.

In this sample, this clonotype turned up many times. This CDR3 is CASSQALAGAYNEQFF. The CDR3 DNA is TGTGCCAGCAGCCAGGCTCTAGCGGGAGCCTACAATGAGCAGTTCTTC. V usage is TRBV4-2 and J usage is TRBJ2-1; 10 nucleotides align to TRBD2. Germline CDR1 is LGHNA and CDR2 is YNFKEQ. This CDR3 has 16 residues. V was pared by 3 bases and J by 2 bases, with 4 bases of the junction left unmatched.

In this sample, this clonotype turned up many times. The chain carries TRBV3-1 and TRBJ2-3; D not resolved. The V end was cut by 0 bases, the J end by 4 bases, with 20 bases between. This CDR3 region has 18 residues. Germline V gene lookup returns CDR1 LGHDT and CDR2 YNNKEL (reference sequence). The CDR3 bases are TGTGCCAGCAGCCAAGAAGCCGCAGGAGCGATCGGGTCAGATACGCAGTATTTT. Its protein product is CASSQEAAGAIGSDTQYF.

The rearrangement joins TRBV19 to TRBJ2-1; the match to TRBD1 covers 7 bases. Germline CDR1 LNHDA, CDR2 SQIVND (reference sequence). The J segment lost 4 bases and the V segment lost 1 base, leaving 10 bases of the junction unmatched. This CDR3 region has 17 residues. The CDR3 protein is CASSIVSAGTAYNEQFF. CDR3 in DNA: TGTGCCAGTAGTATAGTTTCTGCCGGGACAGCTTACAATGAGCAGTTCTTC.

This clonotype has ten or more counts. This chain connects TRBV20-1 to TRBJ1-4; unclear D gene. The CDR3 extends over 12 amino acids. V dropped 0 bases and J dropped 7 bases, with 6 bases sitting between them. The germline V gene encodes CDR1 DFQATT and CDR2 SNEGSKA (reference sequence). As DNA, the CDR3 is TGCAGTGCTAGAGATGTGGGTGAAAAACTGTTTTTT. Encoded protein: CSARDVGEKLFF.

This clonotype occurred many times. The rearrangement links TRBV12-3 or TRBV12-4 to TRBJ2-7, with unresolved D. The CDR3 spans 13 residues. The V end lost 3 bases, the J end lost 0 bases, and 6 bases lay between the germline ends. CDR3 region: CASSFASSYEQYF. DNA for the CDR3: TGTGCCAGCAGTTTTGCGAGCTCCTACGAGCAGTACTTC.

This clonotype was seen many times. The chain carries TRBV7-2 and TRBJ1-1, with D maybe TRBD1 (6 bases). From germline, CDR1 is SGHTA and CDR2 FQGNSA. The CDR3 totals 13 residues. The V end was cut by 3 bases, the J end by 11 bases, with 16 bases between. The CDR3 spells CASSFRDTLGAFF. The CDR3 DNA follows: TGTGCCAGCAGCTTCCGGGACACCCTAGGGGCTTTCTTT.

This clonotype was recorded many times. This chain joins TRBV6-4 and TRBJ1-1, with unresolved D. Trimming shortened V by 7 bases and J by 4 bases, and 13 bases separated the two germline ends. Germline-derived CDR1 and CDR2 are MRHNA and SNTAGT. There are 13 residues in the CDR3. The CDR3 nucleotides are TGTGCCAGCACTCTGACTCGGCCCACTGAAGCTTTCTTT. Protein sequence: CASTLTRPTEAFF.

Many counts were recorded for this clonotype. The chain uses TRBV27 and TRBJ1-5; the match to TRBD1 covers 7 bases. Germline V gives CDR1 MNHEY, CDR2 SMNVEV (reference sequence). The CDR3 extends over 15 amino acids. With 4 bases clipped from V and 3 bases from J, the junction kept 6 bases outside the gene matches. The CDR3 protein is CASSSTGQHNQPQHF. The DNA of the CDR3 is TGTGCCAGCAGTTCCACGGGACAGCACAATCAGCCCCAGCATTTT.